Here is one TCR beta chain with its context. The entry originates in a study of OX40 agonist ivuxolimab in advanced cancers. The CDR3 has 13 residues. The germline CDR1 and CDR2 sequences are MDHEN and SYDVKM. V shed 3 bases and J shed 1 base, with 7 bases lying between them. TCRdb's copy holds only in-frame clones and misses some; the assay was immunoSEQ multiplex PCR. The table has approximately 22,000 clones, over 65% seen once; the top ten hold about 35%. The chain couples TRBV28 to TRBJ2-7; no reliable D call. This sequence was found in an adult with an advanced solid tumor such as melanoma, head and neck, liver or kidney cancer. The material sequenced was CD4+ or CD8+ T cells sorted from blood, taken in a trial of the OX40 agonist ivuxolimab. The CDR3 DNA sequence: TGTGCCAGCAGTTTCGGTCTTTCCTACGAGCAGTACTTC. Amino acids: CASSFGLSYEQYF.